The text below deals with one T cell receptor beta chain. As yet, its antigen is unknown. All trial patients relapsed after autologous stem cell transplantation. The data are from a study of PD-1 blockade in classical Hodgkin lymphoma. About the research overall: Patients were administered nivolumab (3 mg/kg intravenously) every 2 weeks. Study-level results: The study reported lower baseline TCR diversity in newly diagnosed patients than in healthy donors.

Method: immunoSEQ multiplex PCR; TCRdb's copy keeps in-frame clones and lacks some. The sample yields under 65,000 clones, 80% to 90% seen once. V was shortened by 0 bases and J by 7 bases, with 13 bases between the two germline ends. This CDR3 has 16 residues. CDR1 is MGHRA, CDR2 YSYEKL, per germline. Source: peripheral blood mononuclear cells (PBMCs), taken at baseline. The chain joins TRBV4-1 to TRBJ1-6; a possible D gene is TRBD1 (5 bases). This sequence was found in a human donor with classical Hodgkin lymphoma. The CDR3 sequence: CASSQEGQSGNSPLHF. In DNA, the CDR3 is TGCGCCAGCAGCCAAGAGGGGCAGTCCGGGAATTCACCCCTCCACTTT.